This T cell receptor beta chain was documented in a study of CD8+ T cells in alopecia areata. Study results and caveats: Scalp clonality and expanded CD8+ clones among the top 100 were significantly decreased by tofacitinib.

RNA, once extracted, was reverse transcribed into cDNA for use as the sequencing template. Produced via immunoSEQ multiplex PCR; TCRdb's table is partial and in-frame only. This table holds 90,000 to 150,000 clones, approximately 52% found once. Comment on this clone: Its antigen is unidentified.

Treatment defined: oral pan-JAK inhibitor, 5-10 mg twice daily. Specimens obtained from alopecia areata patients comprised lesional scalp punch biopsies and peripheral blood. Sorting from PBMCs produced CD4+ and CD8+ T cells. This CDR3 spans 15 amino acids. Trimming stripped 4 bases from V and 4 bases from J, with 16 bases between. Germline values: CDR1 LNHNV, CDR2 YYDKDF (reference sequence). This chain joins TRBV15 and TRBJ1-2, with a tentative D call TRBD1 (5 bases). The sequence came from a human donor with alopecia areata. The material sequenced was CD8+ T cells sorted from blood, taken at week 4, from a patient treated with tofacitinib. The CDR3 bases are TGTGCCACCAGCAACCCTACCGGGGCCGCCTATGGCTACACCTTC. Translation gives CATSNPTGAAYGYTF.